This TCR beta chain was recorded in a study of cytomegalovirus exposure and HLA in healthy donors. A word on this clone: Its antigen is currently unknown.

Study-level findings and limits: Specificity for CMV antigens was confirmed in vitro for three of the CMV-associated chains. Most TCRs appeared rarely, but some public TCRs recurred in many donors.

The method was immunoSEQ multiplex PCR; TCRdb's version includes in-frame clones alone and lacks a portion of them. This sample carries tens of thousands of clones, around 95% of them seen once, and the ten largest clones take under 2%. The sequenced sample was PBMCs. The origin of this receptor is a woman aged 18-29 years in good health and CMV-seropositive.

CDR3 DNA sequence: TGTGCCAGCAGCGTAGAAGGAGAGTGGACCGGGGAGCTGTTTTTT. This encodes CASSVEGEWTGELFF. This rearrangement joins TRBV9 to TRBJ2-2; D call uncertain. The germline V gene encodes CDR1 SGDLS and CDR2 YYNGEE. The CDR3 totals 15 residues. The germline V and J ends were trimmed by 0 bases and 5 bases, with 11 bases remaining between them.